Shown below are 18 T cell receptor beta chains from a single sample sequenced in a study of patients and donors after allogeneic stem cell transplantation. TCRdb re-analysed the RT-PCR reads in MiXCR, keeping a single row per CDR3 protein. Among about 40,000 distinct CDR3 sequences listed, about 31% were seen once. Specimen: blood, either unsorted or a sorted T cell fraction (not recorded which). These receptors all come from a human donor who was either an allogeneic HSCT recipient or a stem cell or donor lymphocyte infusion donor (not recorded which). It is not recorded whose cells these are; they may come from a transplant donor.

The chain links TRBV10-3 to TRBJ1-4, with 11 bases lining up with TRBD1. Per germline, CDR1 ENHRY and CDR2 SYGVKD. V was clipped by 8 bases and J by 13 bases; unmatched bases: 12. The CDR3 consists of 14 residues. This CDR3 reads CAISGTGGMKGLFF. CDR3 sequence (DNA): TGTGCCATCTCCGGGACAGGGGGTATGAAGGGACTGTTTTTT.

This clonotype was observed a single time. This rearrangement joins TRBV7-9 to TRBJ2-1; perhaps TRBD1 as D (5 bases). Trimming stripped 5 bases from V and 3 bases from J, with 20 bases between. CDR3 size: 17 residues. CDR1 and CDR2 (germline): SEHNR, FQNEAQ (reference sequence). CDR3 protein: CASSPPLGLGIYNEQFF. CDR3 in DNA: TGTGCCAGCAGCCCACCCCTGGGGCTAGGTATCTACAATGAGCAGTTCTTC.

This clonotype was observed a few times. This chain uses TRBV7-2 with TRBJ2-1; 9 bases map to TRBD2. The germline V gene encodes CDR1 SGHTA and CDR2 FQGNSA. The CDR3 covers 16 residues. With 3 bases clipped from V and 6 bases from J, the junction kept 9 bases outside the gene matches. This CDR3 reads CASSLSWAGGGNEQFF. Written as DNA, the CDR3 is TGTGCCAGCAGCTTGAGCTGGGCGGGAGGGGGCAATGAGCAGTTCTTC. Combining the CDR3 with reference TRBV7-2 and TRBJ2-1 gives the whole variable domain GAGVSQSPSNKVTEKGKDVELRCDPISGHTALYWYRQSLGQGLEFLIYFQGNSAPDKSGLPSDRFSAERTGGSVSTLTIQRTQQEDSAVYLCASSLSWAGGGNEQFFGPGTRLTVL.

This clonotype has at least ten counts. V is TRBV12-3 or TRBV12-4 and J is TRBJ1-5; perhaps TRBD1 as D (5 bases). The germline V and J ends were trimmed by 8 bases and 1 base, with 6 bases remaining between them. The CDR3 has 12 amino acids. This chain's CDR3 is CASRDSNQPQHF. The CDR3 region has the DNA TGTGCCAGCCGGGACAGCAATCAGCCCCAGCATTTT.

The chain has TRBV9 and TRBJ2-1, with 7 nucleotides matching TRBD2. V lost 1 base to trimming and J lost 2 bases; unmatched junction nucleotides: 6. In germline, CDR1 is SGDLS, CDR2 YYNGEE. The CDR3 is made up of 16 amino acids. The CDR3 loop is CASSVPPSGAYNEQFF. The CDR3 DNA reads TGTGCCAGCAGCGTACCCCCTAGCGGAGCCTACAATGAGCAGTTCTTC.

In its sample, this clonotype was seen a few times. This chain links TRBV4-3 with TRBJ2-1; 7 nucleotides match TRBD2. The CDR3 spans 16 residues. The germline V gene encodes CDR1 LGHNA and CDR2 YSLEER. The trim removed 2 bases at V and 3 bases at J, leaving 7 bases unmatched. CDR3 nucleotides: TGCGCCAGCAGCCAAAACCTAGCGGCTTACTACAATGAGCAGTTCTTC. This gives the protein CASSQNLAAYYNEQFF.

This clonotype occurred a few times. The chain joins TRBV9 to TRBJ1-4, with a possible D match to TRBD1 (5 bases). Trimming cost V 0 bases and J 7 bases, with 19 bases left between them. The germline V gene has CDR1 SGDLS and CDR2 YYNGEE. The CDR3 length is 17 residues. The CDR3 bases are TGTGCCAGCAGCGTAGAAGGACACCCCGAAGGCATTGAAAAACTGTTTTTT. Translating it yields CASSVEGHPEGIEKLFF. The full variable domain, rest sourced from reference TRBV9 and TRBJ1-4, is DSGVTQTPKHLITATGQRVTLRCSPRSGDLSVYWYQQSLDQGLQFLIQYYNGEERAKGNILERFSAQQFPDLHSELNLSSLELGDSALYFCASSVEGHPEGIEKLFFGSGTQLSVL.

V usage is TRBV12-3 or TRBV12-4 and J usage is TRBJ2-7, with 9 bases aligning to TRBD2. The CDR3 consists of 14 residues. The J segment lost 2 bases and the V segment lost 7 bases, leaving 6 bases of the junction unmatched. CDR3 in DNA: TGTGCCAGCACCGCGGTAGCGGGGGCCTACGAGCAGTACTTC. Encoded protein: CASTAVAGAYEQYF.

The gene calls are TRBV7-3 and TRBJ2-1; D could derive from TRBD1 or TRBD2 (6 bases each). Germline loops: CDR1 SGHTA, CDR2 FQGTGA. Trimming stripped 1 base from V and 5 bases from J, with 12 bases between. This CDR3 region has 15 residues. DNA of the CDR3: TGTGCCAGCAGCTTAATCGGGGGCCGCAACAATGAGCAGTTCTTC. It codes for CASSLIGGRNNEQFF.

The sample holds a few counts of this clonotype. At one of its ends the junction is not consistent with the germline gene, which may arise from a read error. This chain uses TRBV18 with TRBJ1-1; 8 bases fit TRBD1. The CDR3 covers 10 residues. Germline V gene data show CDR1 as KGHSH and CDR2 as LQKENI. CDR3 residues: CASSPMTGVF. CDR3 nucleotide sequence: TGTGCCAGCTCACCGATGACAGGGGTCTTT.

J is TRBJ1-1 and V is TRBV5-5; no clear D gene. There are 14 residues in the CDR3. V lost 2 bases, J lost 2 bases, and 10 bases lay in between. The V gene's germline CDR1 is SGHKS and CDR2 YYEKEE (reference sequence). The CDR3 bases are TGTGCCAGCAGCTTCGGTGGGGTTAACACTGAAGCTTTCTTT. Translation: CASSFGGVNTEAFF.

The CDR3 DNA reads TGTGCCAGCAGCCAAGGGACAGCTGGGAGCAATCAGCCCCAGCATTTT. Translated: CASSQGTAGSNQPQHF. The genes are TRBV3-1 and TRBJ1-5; tentative D call: TRBD1 (6 bases). The CDR3 is 16 residues long. V lost 1 base, J lost 1 base, and 11 bases lay in between. Germline assignment: CDR1 LGHDT and CDR2 YNNKEL (reference sequence).

The chain is built from TRBV7-2 and TRBJ2-5, with 7 bases identical to TRBD1. Losses at the gene ends were 5 bases for V and 5 bases for J; bases not matched to a gene: 5. From germline, CDR1 is SGHTA and CDR2 FQGNSA. The CDR3 runs 13 residues. DNA of the CDR3: TGTGCCAGCAGCACACAGGGGATGGAGACCCAGTACTTC. It encodes CASSTQGMETQYF.

A few counts support this clonotype. The chain combines TRBV29-1 with TRBJ2-5; tentative D call: TRBD1 (5 bases). V was clipped by 8 bases and J by 1 base, with 17 bases between them. The length of the CDR3 is 14 residues. Germline CDR1 and CDR2: SQVTM and ANQGSEA. CDR3 region: CSTWGGGAQETQYF. The CDR3, as DNA: TGCAGCACATGGGGTGGTGGGGCCCAAGAGACCCAGTACTTC.

The V call is TRBV7-8, the J call TRBJ2-5; possible D gene TRBD2, 5 bases. This CDR3 has 16 amino acids. Germline CDR1 and CDR2: SGHVS and FQNEAQ. Trimming stripped 0 bases from V and 1 base from J, with 12 bases between. CDR3 nucleotide sequence: TGTGCCAGCAGCTTAGCGAGGGTGAAGGTCCAAGAGACCCAGTACTTC. It encodes CASSLARVKVQETQYF.

This clonotype was counted ten times or more. This sequence joins TRBV6-6 and TRBJ1-6; no clear D. V lost 3 bases and J 7 bases, leaving 10 bases between the germline ends. The CDR3 spans 14 residues. Per germline, CDR1 MNHNY and CDR2 SVGAGI (reference sequence). This CDR3 is CASSYPLQNSPLHF. In DNA, the CDR3 is TGTGCCAGCAGTTATCCCCTTCAAAATTCACCCCTCCACTTT.

The sample holds many counts of this clonotype. V and J are TRBV20-1 and TRBJ1-3, with 8 bases that match TRBD1. Unmatched junction bases numbered 2, after V lost 3 bases and J lost 1 base. Germline CDR1 reads DFQATT; CDR2 reads SNEGSKA (reference sequence). The CDR3 covers 14 residues. The CDR3 is CSASRTGSGNTIYF. DNA of the CDR3: TGCAGTGCTAGTCGGACAGGGTCTGGAAACACCATATATTTT.

This chain connects TRBV7-2 to TRBJ2-2; no definite D call. Per the germline V gene, CDR1 is SGHTA and CDR2 is FQGNSA. This CDR3 spans 13 amino acids. The V end was cut by 4 bases, the J end by 9 bases, with 12 bases between. The CDR3 here is CASSSDRLRELFF. The CDR3 bases are TGTGCCAGCAGCTCGGACCGTCTTCGGGAGCTGTTTTTT.